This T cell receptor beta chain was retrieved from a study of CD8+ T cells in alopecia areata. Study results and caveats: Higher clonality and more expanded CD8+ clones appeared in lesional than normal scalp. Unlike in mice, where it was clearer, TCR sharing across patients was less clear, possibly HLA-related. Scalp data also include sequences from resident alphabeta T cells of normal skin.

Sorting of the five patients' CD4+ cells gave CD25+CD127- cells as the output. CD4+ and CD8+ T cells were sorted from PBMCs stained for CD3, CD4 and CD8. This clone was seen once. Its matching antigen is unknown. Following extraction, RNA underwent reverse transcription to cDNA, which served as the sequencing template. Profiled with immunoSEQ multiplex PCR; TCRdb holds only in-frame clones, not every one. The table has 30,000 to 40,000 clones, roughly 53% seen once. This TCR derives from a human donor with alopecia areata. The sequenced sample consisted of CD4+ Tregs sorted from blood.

CDR3 protein: CASSLIQGVPLYGYTF. As DNA, the CDR3 is TGTGCCAGCAGTTTGATACAGGGTGTTCCTCTCTATGGCTACACCTTC. J is TRBJ1-2 and V is TRBV28; weak D call: TRBD1 (6 bases). The germline gives CDR1 MDHEN, CDR2 SYDVKM. There are 16 residues in the CDR3. V dropped 3 bases and J dropped 4 bases, with 18 bases sitting between them.